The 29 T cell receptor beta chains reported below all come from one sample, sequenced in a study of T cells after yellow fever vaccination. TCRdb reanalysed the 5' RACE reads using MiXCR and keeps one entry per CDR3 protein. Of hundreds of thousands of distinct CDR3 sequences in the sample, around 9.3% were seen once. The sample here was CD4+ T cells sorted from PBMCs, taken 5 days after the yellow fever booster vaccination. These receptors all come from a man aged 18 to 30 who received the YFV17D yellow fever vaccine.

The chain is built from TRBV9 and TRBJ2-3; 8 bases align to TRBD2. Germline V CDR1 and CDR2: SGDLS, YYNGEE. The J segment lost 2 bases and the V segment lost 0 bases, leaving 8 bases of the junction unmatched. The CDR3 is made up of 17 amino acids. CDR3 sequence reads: CASSVERGGGNTDTQYF. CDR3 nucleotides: TGTGCCAGCAGCGTAGAACGGGGCGGGGGGAACACAGATACGCAGTATTTT.

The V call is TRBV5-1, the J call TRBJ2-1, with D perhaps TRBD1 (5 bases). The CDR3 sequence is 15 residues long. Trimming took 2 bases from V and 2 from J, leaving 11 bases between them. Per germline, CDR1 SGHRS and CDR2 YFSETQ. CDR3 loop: CASSLRQTAYNEQFF. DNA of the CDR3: TGCGCCAGCAGCTTACGACAGACGGCCTACAATGAGCAGTTCTTC.

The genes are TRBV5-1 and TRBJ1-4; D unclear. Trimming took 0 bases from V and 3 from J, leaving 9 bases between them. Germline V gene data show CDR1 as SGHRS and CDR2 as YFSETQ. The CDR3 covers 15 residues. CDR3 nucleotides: TGCGCCAGCAGCTTGGGACGGTCGGCTAATGAAAAACTGTTTTTT. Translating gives CASSLGRSANEKLFF.

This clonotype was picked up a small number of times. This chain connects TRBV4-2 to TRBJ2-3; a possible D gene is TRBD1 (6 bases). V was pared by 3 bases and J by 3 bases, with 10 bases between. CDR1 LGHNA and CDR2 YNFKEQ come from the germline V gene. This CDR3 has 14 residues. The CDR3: CASSQSRGTDTQYF. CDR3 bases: TGTGCCAGCAGCCAGAGCAGGGGAACAGATACGCAGTATTTT.

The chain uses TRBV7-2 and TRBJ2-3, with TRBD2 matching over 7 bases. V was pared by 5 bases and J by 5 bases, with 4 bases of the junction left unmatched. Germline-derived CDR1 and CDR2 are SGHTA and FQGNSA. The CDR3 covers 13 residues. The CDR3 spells CASSPGRVDTQYF. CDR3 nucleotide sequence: TGTGCCAGCAGCCCGGGGAGGGTAGATACGCAGTATTTT.

In nucleotides, the CDR3 is TGTGCCAGCATGACTCGAAGGGGGTACGAGCAGTACGTC. It yields the protein CASMTRRGYEQYV. The J gene is TRBJ2-7, the V gene TRBV6-5, with a tentative D call TRBD1 (6 bases). CDR1 and CDR2 (germline): MNHEY, SVGAGI. The CDR3 runs to 13 residues. With 7 bases removed from V and 4 bases from J, the gap between germline ends came to 14 bases.

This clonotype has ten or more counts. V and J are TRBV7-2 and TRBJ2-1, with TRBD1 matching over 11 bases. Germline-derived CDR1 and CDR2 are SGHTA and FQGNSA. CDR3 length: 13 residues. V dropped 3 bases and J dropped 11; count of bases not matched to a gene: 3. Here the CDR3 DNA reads TGTGCCAGCAGCTTCGGGACAGGGGGGAAGCAGTTCTTC. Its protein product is CASSFGTGGKQFF.

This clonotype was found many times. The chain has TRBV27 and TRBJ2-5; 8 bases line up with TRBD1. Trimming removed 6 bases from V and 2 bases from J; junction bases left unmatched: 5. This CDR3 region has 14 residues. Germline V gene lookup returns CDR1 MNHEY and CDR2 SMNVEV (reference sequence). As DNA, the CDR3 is TGTGCCAGCAGCCGGGGGACAGGACAAGAGACCCAGTACTTC. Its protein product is CASSRGTGQETQYF.

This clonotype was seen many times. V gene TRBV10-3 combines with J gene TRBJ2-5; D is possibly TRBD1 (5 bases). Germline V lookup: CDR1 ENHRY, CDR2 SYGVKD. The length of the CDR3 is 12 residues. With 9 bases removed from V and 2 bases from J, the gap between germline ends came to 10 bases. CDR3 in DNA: TGTGCCATTAAGACAGAACAAGAGACCCAGTACTTC. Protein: CAIKTEQETQYF.

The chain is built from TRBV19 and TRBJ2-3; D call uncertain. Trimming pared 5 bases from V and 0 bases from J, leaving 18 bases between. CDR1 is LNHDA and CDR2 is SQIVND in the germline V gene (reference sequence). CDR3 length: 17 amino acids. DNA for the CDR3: TGTGCCAGTAGTCCCGAGACCCAGACCCACAGCACAGATACGCAGTATTTT. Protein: CASSPETQTHSTDTQYF.

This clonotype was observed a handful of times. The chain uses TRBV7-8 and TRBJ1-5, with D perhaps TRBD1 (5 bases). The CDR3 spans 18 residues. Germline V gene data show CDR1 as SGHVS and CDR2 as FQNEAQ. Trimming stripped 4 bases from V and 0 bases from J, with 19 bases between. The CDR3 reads CASSSKVVTAYSNQPQHF. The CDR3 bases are TGTGCCAGCAGCTCCAAGGTGGTGACAGCTTATAGCAATCAGCCCCAGCATTTT. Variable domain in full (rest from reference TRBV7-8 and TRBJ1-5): GAGVSQSPRYKVAKRGQDVALRCDPISGHVSLFWYQQALGQGPEFLTYFQNEAQLDKSGLPSDRFFAERPEGSVSTLKIQRTQQEDSAVYLCASSSKVVTAYSNQPQHFGDGTRLSIL.

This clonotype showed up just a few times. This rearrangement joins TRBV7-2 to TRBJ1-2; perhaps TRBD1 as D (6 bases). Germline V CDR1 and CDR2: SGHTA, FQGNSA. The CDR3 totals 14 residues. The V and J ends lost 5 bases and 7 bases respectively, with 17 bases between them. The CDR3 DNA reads TGTGCCAGCAGCCACTCGACAGGAGCGATTGGCTACACCTTC. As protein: CASSHSTGAIGYTF.

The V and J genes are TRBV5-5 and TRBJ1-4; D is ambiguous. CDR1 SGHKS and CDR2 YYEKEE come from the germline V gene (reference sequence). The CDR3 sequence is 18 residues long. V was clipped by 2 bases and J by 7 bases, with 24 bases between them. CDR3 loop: CASSFSPSTPGRGEKLFF. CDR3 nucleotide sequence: TGTGCCAGCAGCTTTTCCCCCTCGACGCCCGGGAGAGGTGAAAAACTGTTTTTT. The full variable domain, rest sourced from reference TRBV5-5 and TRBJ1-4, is DAGVTQSPTHLIKTRGQQVTLRCSPISGHKSVSWYQQVLGQGPQFIFQYYEKEERGRGNFPDRFSARQFPNYSSELNVNALLLGDSALYLCASSFSPSTPGRGEKLFFGSGTQLSVL.

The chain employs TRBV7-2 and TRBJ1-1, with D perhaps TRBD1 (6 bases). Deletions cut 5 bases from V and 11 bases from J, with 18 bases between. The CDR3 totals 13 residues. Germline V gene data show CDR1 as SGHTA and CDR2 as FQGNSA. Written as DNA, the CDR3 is TGTGCCAGCAGCCCTCAGGAAGGGACAATTGCTTTCTTT. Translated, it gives CASSPQEGTIAFF.

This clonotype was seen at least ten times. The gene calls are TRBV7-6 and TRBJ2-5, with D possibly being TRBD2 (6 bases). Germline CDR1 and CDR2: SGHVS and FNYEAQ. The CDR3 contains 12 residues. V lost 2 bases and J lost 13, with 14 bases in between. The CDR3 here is CASSLSAGTPYF. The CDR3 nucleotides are TGTGCCAGCAGCTTATCGGCCGGGACTCCGTACTTC.

CDR3 DNA sequence: TGTGCCAGCAGCTTGGTGGACAGAAACTACGAGCAGTACTTC. It is translated as CASSLVDRNYEQYF. V and J are TRBV5-6 and TRBJ2-7, with TRBD1 as a possible D gene (6 bases). Germline V lookup: CDR1 SGHDT, CDR2 YYEEEE. This CDR3 contains 14 residues. V dropped 0 bases and J dropped 3 bases, with 10 bases sitting between them.

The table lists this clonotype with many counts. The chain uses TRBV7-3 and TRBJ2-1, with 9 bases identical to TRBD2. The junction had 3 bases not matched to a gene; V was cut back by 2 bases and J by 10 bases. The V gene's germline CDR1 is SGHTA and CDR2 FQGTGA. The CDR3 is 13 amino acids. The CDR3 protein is CASSLAGGQEQFF. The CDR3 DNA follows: TGTGCCAGCAGCTTAGCGGGGGGGCAAGAGCAGTTCTTC. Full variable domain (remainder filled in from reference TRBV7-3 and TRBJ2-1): GAGVSQTPSNKVTEKGKYVELRCDPISGHTALYWYRQSLGQGPEFLIYFQGTGAADDSGLPNDRFFAVRPEGSVSTLKIQRTERGDSAVYLCASSLAGGQEQFFGPGTRLTVL.

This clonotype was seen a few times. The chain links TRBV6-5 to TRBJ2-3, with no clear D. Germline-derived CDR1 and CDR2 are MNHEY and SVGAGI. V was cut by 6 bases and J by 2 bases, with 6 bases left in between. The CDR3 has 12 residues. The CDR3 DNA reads TGTGCCAGCAGGGCCTTCACAGATACGCAGTATTTT. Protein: CASRAFTDTQYF.

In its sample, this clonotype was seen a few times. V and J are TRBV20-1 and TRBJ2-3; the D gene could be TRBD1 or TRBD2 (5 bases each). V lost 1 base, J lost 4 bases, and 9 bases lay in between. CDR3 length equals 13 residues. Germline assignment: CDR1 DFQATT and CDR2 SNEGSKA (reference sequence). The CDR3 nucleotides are TGCAGTGCTAGAGTCGGGGCCCCAGATACGCAGTATTTT. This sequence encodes CSARVGAPDTQYF.

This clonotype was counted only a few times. DNA of the CDR3: TGTGCCAGCTCACGCAGAAGTGGCCAAGAGACCCAGTACTTC. Amino acid sequence: CASSRRSGQETQYF. This chain joins TRBV18 and TRBJ2-5; D remains unclear. Per germline, CDR1 KGHSH and CDR2 LQKENI. This CDR3 spans 14 amino acids. Between the trimmed V and J ends, which lost 4 bases and 1 base, there was a span of 10 bases.

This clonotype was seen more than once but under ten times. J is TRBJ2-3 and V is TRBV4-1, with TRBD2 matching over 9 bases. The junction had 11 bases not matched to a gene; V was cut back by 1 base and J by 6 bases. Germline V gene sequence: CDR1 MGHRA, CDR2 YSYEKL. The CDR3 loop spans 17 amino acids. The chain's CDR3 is CASSQALAGGLGDTQYF. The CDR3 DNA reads TGCGCCAGCAGCCAAGCCCTGGCGGGGGGGCTAGGTGATACGCAGTATTTT.

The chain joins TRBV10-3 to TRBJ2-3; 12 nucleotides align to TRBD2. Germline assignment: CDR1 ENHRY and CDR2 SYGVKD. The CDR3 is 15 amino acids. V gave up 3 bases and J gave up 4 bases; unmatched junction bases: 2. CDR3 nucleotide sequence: TGTGCCATCAGTGATGGGACTAGCGGGCCAGATACGCAGTATTTT. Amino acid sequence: CAISDGTSGPDTQYF.

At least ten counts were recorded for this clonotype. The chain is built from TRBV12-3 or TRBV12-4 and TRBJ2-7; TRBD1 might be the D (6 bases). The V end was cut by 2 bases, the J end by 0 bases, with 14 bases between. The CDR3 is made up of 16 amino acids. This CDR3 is CASSLMATGFSYEQYF. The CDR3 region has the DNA TGTGCCAGCAGTTTAATGGCGACAGGATTCTCCTACGAGCAGTACTTC.

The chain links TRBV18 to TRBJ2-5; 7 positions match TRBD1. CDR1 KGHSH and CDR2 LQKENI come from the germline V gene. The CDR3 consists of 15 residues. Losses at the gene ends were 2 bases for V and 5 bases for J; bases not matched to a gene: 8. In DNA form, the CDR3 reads TGTGCCAGCTCACCAGCCGACAGGGCCAGGGAGACCCAGTACTTC. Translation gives CASSPADRARETQYF.

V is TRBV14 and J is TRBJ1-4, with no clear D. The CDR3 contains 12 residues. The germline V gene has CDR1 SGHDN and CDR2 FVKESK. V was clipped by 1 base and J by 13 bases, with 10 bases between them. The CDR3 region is CASSQVGIALFF. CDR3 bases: TGTGCCAGCAGCCAAGTTGGAATTGCACTGTTTTTT.

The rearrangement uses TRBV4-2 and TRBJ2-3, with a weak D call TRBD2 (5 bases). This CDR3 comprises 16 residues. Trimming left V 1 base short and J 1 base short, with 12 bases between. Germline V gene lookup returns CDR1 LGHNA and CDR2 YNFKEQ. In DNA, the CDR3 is TGTGCCAGCAGCCAAGGGCAGGACTCGCGCACAGATACGCAGTATTTT. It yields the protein CASSQGQDSRTDTQYF.

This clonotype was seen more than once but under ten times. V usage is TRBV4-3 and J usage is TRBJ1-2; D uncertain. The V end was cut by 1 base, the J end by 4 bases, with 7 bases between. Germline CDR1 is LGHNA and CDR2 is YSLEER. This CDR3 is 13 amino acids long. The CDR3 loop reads CASSQGELYGYTF. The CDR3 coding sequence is TGCGCCAGCAGCCAAGGGGAGCTCTATGGCTACACCTTC.

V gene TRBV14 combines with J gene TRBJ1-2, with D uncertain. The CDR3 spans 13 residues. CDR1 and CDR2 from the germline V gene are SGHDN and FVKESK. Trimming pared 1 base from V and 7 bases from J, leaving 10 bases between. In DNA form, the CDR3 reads TGTGCCAGCAGCCAAGTCCAGGCATCTGGCTACACCTTC. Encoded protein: CASSQVQASGYTF.

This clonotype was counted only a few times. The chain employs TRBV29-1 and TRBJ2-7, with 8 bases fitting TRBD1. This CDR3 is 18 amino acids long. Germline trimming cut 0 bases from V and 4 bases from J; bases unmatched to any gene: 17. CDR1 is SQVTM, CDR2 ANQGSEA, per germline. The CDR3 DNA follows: TGCAGCGTTGAAGATCGGCTGGGACAGGTCGGGAGACGTTACGAGCAGTACGTC. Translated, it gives CSVEDRLGQVGRRYEQYV.